These 5 T cell receptor beta chains came from one sample sequenced in a study of low-dose radiotherapy and immunotherapy resistance in tumors. cDNA synthesis used a TRAV/TRBV-specific primer set for both chains. Over approximately 20 PCR cycles, TCRs were amplified from a constant-region primer and V-primer adapter. TCRdb independently ran MiXCR on the reads; one entry per CDR3 protein. The repertoire holds 15,000 or so distinct CDR3 sequences, with 40% to 60% as singletons. The receptors originated from a human donor with advanced metastatic prostate, ovarian, gallbladder or colorectal cancer (not recorded which). This table probably holds off-target reads from a library built for another chain.

A few counts support this clonotype. The V and J genes are TRBV14 and TRBJ2-1; 8 nucleotides agree with TRBD2. Germline loops: CDR1 SGHDN, CDR2 FVKESK. The CDR3 contains 17 residues. The junction had 10 bases not matched to a gene; V was cut back by 6 bases and J by 0 bases. The CDR3 spells CASRAGTSGPSYNEQFF. The CDR3 DNA follows: TGTGCCAGCAGGGCGGGAACTAGCGGTCCCTCCTACAATGAGCAGTTCTTC.

The rearrangement uses TRBV27 and TRBJ2-3, with 8 bases identical to TRBD2. This CDR3 has 12 amino acids. Germline V gene lookup returns CDR1 MNHEY and CDR2 SMNVEV (reference sequence). V shed 6 bases, J shed 9 bases, and the junction held 5 bases outside the gene matches. As DNA, the CDR3 is TGTGCCAGCAGCCCGGGAGGGGAAACGCAGTATTTT. It specifies CASSPGGETQYF.

This clonotype came up a few times. The chain links TRBV4-1 to TRBJ2-1, with a tentative D call TRBD1 (6 bases). Trimming removed 0 bases from V and 2 bases from J, with 11 bases in between. The length of the CDR3 is 16 residues. Germline assignment: CDR1 MGHRA and CDR2 YSYEKL. The DNA for the CDR3 is TGCGCCAGCAGCCAAGATTGGACAGTTCCCTACAATGAGCAGTTCTTC. Its translation: CASSQDWTVPYNEQFF.

The V call is TRBV7-6, the J call TRBJ1-4; tentative D call: TRBD1 (6 bases). The length of the CDR3 is 16 residues. Germline loops: CDR1 SGHVS, CDR2 FNYEAQ. Trimming stripped 5 bases from V and 2 bases from J, with 15 bases between. The CDR3 coding sequence is TGTGCCAGCAGCCCGGACAAGACAGGCACTAATGAAAAACTGTTTTTT. Translating gives CASSPDKTGTNEKLFF.

This chain uses TRBV5-6 with TRBJ1-2; the D is unclear. The CDR3 covers 13 residues. CDR1 and CDR2 from the germline V gene are SGHDT and YYEEEE. V lost 4 bases and J 7 bases, leaving 14 bases between the germline ends. The CDR3 protein is CASSPTRAGGYTF. DNA of the CDR3: TGTGCCAGCAGCCCAACGAGGGCGGGTGGCTACACCTTC.